This T cell receptor beta chain stems from a study of long-term antiretroviral therapy in people with HIV. Study context: Initial samples were collected about a decade before the 2015 immediate-ART recommendation. Study-wide points: HIV repertoires had narrower CDR3 length ranges than controls. Before ART, certain clones expanded, and these dominated the repertoire at all time points.

It was version v3.0 of the immunoSEQ assay that was run at survey level. Method: immunoSEQ multiplex PCR; TCRdb's copy keeps in-frame clones and lacks some. This repertoire shows approximately 23,000 clones, about 88% found once; its top ten account for around 4.8%. As concerns this clone: Its target is not known.

Post-ART PBMC samples numbered at least two per donor, and pre-ART ones at least one. The germline V and J ends were trimmed by 2 bases and 1 base, with 12 bases remaining between them. This CDR3 comprises 15 residues. Germline CDR1 reads SGHRS; CDR2 reads YFSETQ. The V gene is TRBV5-1, the J gene TRBJ2-5, with TRBD1 as a possible D gene (6 bases). Specimen: unsorted PBMCs, collected approximately 2.7 years after starting antiretroviral therapy. The sequence derives from a man between 35 and 55 years old with HIV. CDR3 loop: CASSLVRGGQETQYF. As DNA, the CDR3 is TGCGCCAGCAGCTTAGTCAGGGGTGGCCAAGAGACCCAGTACTTC.